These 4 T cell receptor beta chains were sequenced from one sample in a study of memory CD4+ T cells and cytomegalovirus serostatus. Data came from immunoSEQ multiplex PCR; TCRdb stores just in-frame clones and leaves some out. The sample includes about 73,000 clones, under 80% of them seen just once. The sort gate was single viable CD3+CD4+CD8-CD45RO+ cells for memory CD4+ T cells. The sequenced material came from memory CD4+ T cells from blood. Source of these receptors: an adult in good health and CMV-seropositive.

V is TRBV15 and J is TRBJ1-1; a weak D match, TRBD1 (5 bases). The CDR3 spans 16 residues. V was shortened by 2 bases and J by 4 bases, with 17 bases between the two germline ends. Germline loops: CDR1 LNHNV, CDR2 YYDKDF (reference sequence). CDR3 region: CATSRLQNLRGTEAFF. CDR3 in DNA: TGTGCCACCAGCAGATTACAGAATCTGAGGGGCACTGAAGCTTTCTTT.

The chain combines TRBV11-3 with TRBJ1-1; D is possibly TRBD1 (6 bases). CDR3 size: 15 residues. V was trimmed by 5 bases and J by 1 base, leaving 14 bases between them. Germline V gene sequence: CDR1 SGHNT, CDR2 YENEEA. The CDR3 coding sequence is TGTGCCAGCAGCAGAATGACAGGAGGGAACACTGAAGCTTTCTTT. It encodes CASSRMTGGNTEAFF. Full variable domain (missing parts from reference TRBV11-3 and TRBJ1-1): EAGVVQSPRYKIIEKKQPVAFWCNPISGHNTLYWYLQNLGQGPELLIRYENEEAVDDSQLPKDRFSAERLKGVDSTLKIQPAELGDSAVYLCASSRMTGGNTEAFFGQGTRLTVV.

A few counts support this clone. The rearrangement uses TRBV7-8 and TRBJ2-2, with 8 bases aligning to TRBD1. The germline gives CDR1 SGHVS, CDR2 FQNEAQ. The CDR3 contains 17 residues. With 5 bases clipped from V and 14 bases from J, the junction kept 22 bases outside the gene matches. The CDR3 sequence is CASSPIGIGTGMPKLFF. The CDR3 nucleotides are TGTGCCAGCAGCCCAATAGGTATCGGGACAGGCATGCCGAAACTGTTTTTT.

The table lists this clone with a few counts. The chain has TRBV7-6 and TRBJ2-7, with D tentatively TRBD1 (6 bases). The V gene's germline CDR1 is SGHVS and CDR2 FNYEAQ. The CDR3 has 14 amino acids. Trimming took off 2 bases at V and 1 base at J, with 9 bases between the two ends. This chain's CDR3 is CASSLQGRSYEQYF. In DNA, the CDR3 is TGTGCCAGCAGCTTACAGGGGCGGTCCTACGAGCAGTACTTC.